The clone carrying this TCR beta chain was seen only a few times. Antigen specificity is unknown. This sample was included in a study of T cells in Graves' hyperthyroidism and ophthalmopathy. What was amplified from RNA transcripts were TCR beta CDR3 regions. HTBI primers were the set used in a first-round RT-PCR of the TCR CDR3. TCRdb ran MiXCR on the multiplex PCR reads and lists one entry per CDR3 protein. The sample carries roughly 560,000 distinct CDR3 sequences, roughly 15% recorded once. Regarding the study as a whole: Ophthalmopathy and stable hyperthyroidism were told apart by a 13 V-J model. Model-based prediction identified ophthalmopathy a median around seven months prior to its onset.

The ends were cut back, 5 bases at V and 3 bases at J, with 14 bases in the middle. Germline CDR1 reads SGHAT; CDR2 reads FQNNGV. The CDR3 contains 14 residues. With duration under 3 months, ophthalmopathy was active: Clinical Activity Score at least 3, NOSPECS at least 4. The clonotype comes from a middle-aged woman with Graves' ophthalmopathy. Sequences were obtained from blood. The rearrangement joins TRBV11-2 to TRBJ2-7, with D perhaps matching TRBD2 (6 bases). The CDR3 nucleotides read TGTGCCAGCAGCCTAGGGGACTCGGTCTACGAGCAGTACTTC. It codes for CASSLGDSVYEQYF.